Sequencing of this T cell receptor beta chain was carried out in a study of blood T cell repertoires in COVID-19. In the authors' workflow: For nucleated cells, counts were estimated from reference gene primer amplification. This table comes from immunoSEQ multiplex PCR, and its TCRdb copy is limited to in-frame clones, with some not included. D and trimming were read from the DNA, whereas the V and J calls and clone size are those reported in that table. Of tens of thousands of clones in the sample, roughly 81% were seen once. The CDR3 runs 13 residues. Germline CDR1 and CDR2: MGHDK and SYGVNS. The V and J ends lost 7 bases and 4 bases, in that order; junction bases with no gene match: 5.

The TCR was taken from a human donor in a cohort sampled during active COVID-19. This chain connects TRBV25-1 to TRBJ2-7, with 9 bases lining up with TRBD2. What was sequenced was peripheral blood. The CDR3 DNA reads TGTGCCAGCACCAAGACTAGCGGTTACGAGCAGTACTTC. Amino acids: CASTKTSGYEQYF.